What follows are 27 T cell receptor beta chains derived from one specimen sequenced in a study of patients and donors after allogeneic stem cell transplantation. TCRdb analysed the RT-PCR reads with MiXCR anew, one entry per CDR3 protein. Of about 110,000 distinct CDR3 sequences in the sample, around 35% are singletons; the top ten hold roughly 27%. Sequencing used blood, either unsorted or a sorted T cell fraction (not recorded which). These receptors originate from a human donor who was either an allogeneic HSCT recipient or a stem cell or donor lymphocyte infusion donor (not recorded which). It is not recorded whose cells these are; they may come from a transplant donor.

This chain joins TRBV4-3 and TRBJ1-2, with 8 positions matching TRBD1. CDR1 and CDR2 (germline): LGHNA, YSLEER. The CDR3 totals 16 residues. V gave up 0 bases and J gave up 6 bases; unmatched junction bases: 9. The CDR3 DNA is TGCGCCAGCAGCCAAGACCCCGGACAGGGAGAAGATGGCTACACCTTC. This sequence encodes CASSQDPGQGEDGYTF.

CDR3 residues: CASSFGPAYEQYF. For the CDR3, the DNA is TGTGCCAGCAGTTTCGGCCCTGCCTACGAGCAGTACTTC. V usage is TRBV28 and J usage is TRBJ2-7; D call uncertain. The CDR3 has 13 amino acids. The germline gives CDR1 MDHEN, CDR2 SYDVKM. Trimming took off 3 bases at V and 2 bases at J, with 8 bases between the two ends.

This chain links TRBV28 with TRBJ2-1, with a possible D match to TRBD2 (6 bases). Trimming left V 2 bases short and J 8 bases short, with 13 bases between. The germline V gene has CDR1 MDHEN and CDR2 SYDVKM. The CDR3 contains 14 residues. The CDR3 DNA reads TGTGCCAGCAGTTTAGCGGGGTCCCCCGATGAGCAGTTCTTC. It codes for CASSLAGSPDEQFF.

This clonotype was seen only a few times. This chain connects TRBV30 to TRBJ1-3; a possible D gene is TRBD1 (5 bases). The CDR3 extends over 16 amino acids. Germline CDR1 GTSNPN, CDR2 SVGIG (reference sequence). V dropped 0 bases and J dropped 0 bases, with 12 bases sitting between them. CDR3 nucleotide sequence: TGTGCCTGGAGTGTATTACCAGGGAGCTCTGGAAACACCATATATTTT. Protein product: CAWSVLPGSSGNTIYF.

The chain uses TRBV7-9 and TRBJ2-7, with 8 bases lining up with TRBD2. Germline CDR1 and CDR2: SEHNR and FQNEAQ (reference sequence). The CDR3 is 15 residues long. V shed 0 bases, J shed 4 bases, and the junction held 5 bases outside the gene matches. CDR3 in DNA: TGTGCCAGCAGCTTAGCCGGGACTAGGGCATACGAGCAGTACTTC. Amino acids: CASSLAGTRAYEQYF.

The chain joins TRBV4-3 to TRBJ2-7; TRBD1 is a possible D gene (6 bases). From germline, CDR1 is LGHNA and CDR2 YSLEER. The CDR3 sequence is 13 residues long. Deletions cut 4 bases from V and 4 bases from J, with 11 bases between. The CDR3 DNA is TGCGCCAGCAGCCTCCTCCAGGGGTACGAGCAGTACTTC. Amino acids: CASSLLQGYEQYF.

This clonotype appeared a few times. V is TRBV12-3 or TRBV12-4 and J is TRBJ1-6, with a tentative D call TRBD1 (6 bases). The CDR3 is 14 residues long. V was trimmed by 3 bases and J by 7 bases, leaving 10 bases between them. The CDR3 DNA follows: TGTGCCAGCAGTTTTCAGGGGCAAAATTCACCCCTCCACTTT. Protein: CASSFQGQNSPLHF.

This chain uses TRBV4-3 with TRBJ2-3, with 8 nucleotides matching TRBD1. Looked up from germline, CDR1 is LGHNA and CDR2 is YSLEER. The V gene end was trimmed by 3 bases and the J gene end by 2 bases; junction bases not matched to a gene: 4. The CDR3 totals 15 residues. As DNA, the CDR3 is TGCGCCAGCAGCCAGTACAGGGGGTTCACAGATACGCAGTATTTT. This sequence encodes CASSQYRGFTDTQYF.

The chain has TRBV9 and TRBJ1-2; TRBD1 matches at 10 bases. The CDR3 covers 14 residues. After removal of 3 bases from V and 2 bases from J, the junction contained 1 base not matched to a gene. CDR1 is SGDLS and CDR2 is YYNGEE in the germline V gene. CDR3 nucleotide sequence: TGTGCCAGCAGCGCGACAGGGGGCAACTATGGCTACACCTTC. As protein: CASSATGGNYGYTF.

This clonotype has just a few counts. CDR3 DNA sequence: TGTGCCAGCAGCTTTTCCCCAACTAATGAAAAACTGTTTTTT. It encodes CASSFSPTNEKLFF. The rearrangement joins TRBV7-9 to TRBJ1-4, with D hard to call. Trimming removed 3 bases at V and 0 bases at J, with 5 bases between. CDR1 is SEHNR, CDR2 FQNEAQ, per germline (reference sequence). CDR3 length equals 14 residues.

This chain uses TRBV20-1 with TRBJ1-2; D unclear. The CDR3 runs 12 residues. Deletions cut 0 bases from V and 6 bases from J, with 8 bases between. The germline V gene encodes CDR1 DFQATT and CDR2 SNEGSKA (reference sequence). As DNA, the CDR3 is TGCAGTGCTAGAGAACCGCCGAATGGCTACACCTTC. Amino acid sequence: CSAREPPNGYTF.

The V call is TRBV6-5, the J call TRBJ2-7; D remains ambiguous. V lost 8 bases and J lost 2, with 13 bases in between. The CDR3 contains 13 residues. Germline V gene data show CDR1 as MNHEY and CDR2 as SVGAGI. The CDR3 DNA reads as TGTGCCAGCGACACAGCGATCGCCTACGAGCAGTACTTC. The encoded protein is CASDTAIAYEQYF.

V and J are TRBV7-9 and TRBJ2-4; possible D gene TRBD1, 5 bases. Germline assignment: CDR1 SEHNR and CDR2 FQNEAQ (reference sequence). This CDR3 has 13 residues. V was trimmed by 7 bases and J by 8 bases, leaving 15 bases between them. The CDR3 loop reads CASTPDSWDIQYF. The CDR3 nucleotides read TGTGCCAGCACCCCCGACAGTTGGGACATTCAGTACTTC.

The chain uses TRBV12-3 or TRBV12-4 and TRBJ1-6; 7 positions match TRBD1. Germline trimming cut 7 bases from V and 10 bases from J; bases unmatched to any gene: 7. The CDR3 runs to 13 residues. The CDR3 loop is CASTMTGQSPLHF. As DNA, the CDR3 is TGTGCCAGCACCATGACAGGGCAATCACCCCTCCACTTT.

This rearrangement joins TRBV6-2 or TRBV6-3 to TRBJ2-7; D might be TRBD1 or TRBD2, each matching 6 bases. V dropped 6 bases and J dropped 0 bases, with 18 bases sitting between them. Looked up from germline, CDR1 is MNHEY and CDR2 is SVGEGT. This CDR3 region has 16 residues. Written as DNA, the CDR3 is TGTGCCAGCAGCCAGCGAGGGGGGAGGCCCTCCTACGAGCAGTACTTC. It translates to CASSQRGGRPSYEQYF.

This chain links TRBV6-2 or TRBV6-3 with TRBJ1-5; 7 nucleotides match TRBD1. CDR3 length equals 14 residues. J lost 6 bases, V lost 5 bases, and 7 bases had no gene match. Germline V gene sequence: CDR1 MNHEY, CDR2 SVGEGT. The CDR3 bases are TGTGCCAGCAGTCGGTCTCGACAGGGTCAGCCCCAGCATTTT. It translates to CASSRSRQGQPQHF.

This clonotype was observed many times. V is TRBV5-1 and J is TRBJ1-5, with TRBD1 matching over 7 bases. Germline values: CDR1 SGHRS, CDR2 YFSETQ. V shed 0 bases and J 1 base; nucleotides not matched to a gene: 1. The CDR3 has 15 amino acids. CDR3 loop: CASSLEGASNQPQHF. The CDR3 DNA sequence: TGCGCCAGCAGCTTGGAGGGGGCGAGCAATCAGCCCCAGCATTTT.

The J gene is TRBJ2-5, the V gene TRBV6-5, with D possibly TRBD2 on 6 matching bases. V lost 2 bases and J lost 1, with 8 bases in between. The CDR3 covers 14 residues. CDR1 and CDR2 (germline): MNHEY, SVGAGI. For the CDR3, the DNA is TGTGCCAGCAGTTACGGGCGGGGCCAAGAGACCCAGTACTTC. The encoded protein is CASSYGRGQETQYF.

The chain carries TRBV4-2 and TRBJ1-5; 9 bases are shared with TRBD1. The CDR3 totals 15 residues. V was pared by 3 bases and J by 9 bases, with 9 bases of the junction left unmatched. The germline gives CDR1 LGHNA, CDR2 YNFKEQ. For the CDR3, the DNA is TGTGCCAGCAGCCAGGACAGGGGCGCGCGGGGGCCCCAGCATTTT. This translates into CASSQDRGARGPQHF.

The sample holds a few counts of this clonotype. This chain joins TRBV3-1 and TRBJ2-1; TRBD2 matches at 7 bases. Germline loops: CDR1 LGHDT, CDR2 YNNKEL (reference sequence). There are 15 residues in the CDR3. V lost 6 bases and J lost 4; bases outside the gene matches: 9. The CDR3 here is CASSRGGSSYNEQFF. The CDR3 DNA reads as TGTGCCAGCAGTCGAGGCGGGAGTAGTTACAATGAGCAGTTCTTC.

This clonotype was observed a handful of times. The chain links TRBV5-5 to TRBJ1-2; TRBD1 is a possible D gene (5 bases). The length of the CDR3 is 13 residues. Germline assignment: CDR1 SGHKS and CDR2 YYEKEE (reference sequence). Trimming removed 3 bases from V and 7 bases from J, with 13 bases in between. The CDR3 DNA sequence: TGTGCCAGCAGCTCAGGGTCGGCGGGTGGCTACACCTTC. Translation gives CASSSGSAGGYTF.

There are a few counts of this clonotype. The CDR3 is CASGRLSLGEKLFF. As DNA, the CDR3 is TGTGCCAGCGGAAGACTCAGCTTAGGTGAAAAACTGTTTTTT. The rearrangement joins TRBV6-5 to TRBJ1-4; D not resolved. Germline CDR1 MNHEY, CDR2 SVGAGI. Trimming shortened V by 8 bases and J by 7 bases, and 17 bases separated the two germline ends. This CDR3 has 14 amino acids.

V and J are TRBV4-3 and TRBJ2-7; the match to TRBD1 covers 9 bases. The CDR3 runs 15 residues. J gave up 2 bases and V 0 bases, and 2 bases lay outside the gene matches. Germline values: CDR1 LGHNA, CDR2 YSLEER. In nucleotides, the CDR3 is TGCGCCAGCAGCCAAGAAGGGACAGGGACCTACGAGCAGTACTTC. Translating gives CASSQEGTGTYEQYF.

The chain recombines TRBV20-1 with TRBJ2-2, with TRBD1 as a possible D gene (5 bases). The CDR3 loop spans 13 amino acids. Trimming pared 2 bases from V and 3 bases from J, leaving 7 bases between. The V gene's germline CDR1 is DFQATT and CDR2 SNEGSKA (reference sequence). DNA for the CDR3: TGCAGTGCTAGACAGGGATACACCGGGGAGCTGTTTTTT. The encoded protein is CSARQGYTGELFF.

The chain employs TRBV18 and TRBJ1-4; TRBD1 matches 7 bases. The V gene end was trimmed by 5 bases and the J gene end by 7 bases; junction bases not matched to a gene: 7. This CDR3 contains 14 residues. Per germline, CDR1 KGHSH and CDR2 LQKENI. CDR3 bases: TGTGCCAGCTCAACCGGGACAGCAAGTGAAAAACTGTTTTTT. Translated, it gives CASSTGTASEKLFF.

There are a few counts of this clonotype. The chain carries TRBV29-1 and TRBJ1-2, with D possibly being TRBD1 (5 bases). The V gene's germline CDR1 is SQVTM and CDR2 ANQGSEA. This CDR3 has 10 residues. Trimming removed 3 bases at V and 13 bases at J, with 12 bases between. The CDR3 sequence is CSVELGESTF. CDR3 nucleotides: TGCAGCGTTGAGCTAGGGGAGAGCACCTTC.

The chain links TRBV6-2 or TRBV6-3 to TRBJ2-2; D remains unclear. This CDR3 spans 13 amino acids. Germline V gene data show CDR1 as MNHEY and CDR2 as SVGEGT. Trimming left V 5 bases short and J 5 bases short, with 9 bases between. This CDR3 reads CASSKDGTGELFF. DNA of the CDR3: TGTGCCAGCAGTAAAGACGGGACCGGGGAGCTGTTTTTT.